This is a list of T cell receptor beta chains from one sample in a study of siplizumab effects on memory and regulatory T cells. Clones were sequenced by immunoSEQ multiplex PCR, and TCRdb holds only the in-frame ones, with some missing. The table has approximately 60,000 clones, around three quarters seen once. The sample consisted of memory CD4+ T cells sorted from blood. Receptors were obtained from a human donor in good health. CDR3s include the opening cysteine and the closing phenylalanine or tryptophan. Each record gives: V gene, J gene, D gene, CDR3 DNA, CDR3 protein. D genes are given only for firm matches.

>TRBV5-1|TRBJ1-2|.
TGCGCCAGCAGCTTACTGGACGGGACCAACTATGGCTACACCTTC
CASSLLDGTNYGYTF
>TRBV19|TRBJ2-2|.
TGTGCCAGTAGTATAGCCCAGCGGGACAGGCGGACCGGGGAGCTGTTTTTT
CASSIAQRDRRTGELFF
>TRBV6-5|TRBJ2-7|TRBD1
TGTGCCAGCAGACCGACAGGGTACGAGCAGTACTTC
CASRPTGYEQYF
>TRBV11-3|TRBJ2-2|.
TGTGCCAGCACTATAGGGCCTAACACCGGGGAGCTGTTTTTT
CASTIGPNTGELFF
>TRBV12-5|TRBJ2-5|TRBD1
TGTGCTAGTGGTAGGGGACAGGCGGAGACCCAGTACTTC
CASGRGQAETQYF
>TRBV5-1|TRBJ1-6|.
TGCGCCAGCAGCTTGGACAGGGAAAATTCACCCCTCCACTTT
CASSLDRENSPLHF
>TRBV5-6|TRBJ2-1|TRBD1
TGTGCCAGCAGCTTTTATCAAAAGCCCACGGGACAGATCTACAATGAGCAGTTCTTC
CASSFYQKPTGQIYNEQFF
>TRBV7-9|TRBJ1-5|.
TGTGCCAGCGCTTCATCGGGACTGAGGGATCAGCCCCAGCATTTT
CASASSGLRDQPQHF
>TRBV7-3|TRBJ2-2|TRBD2
TGTGCCAGCAGCGCTCTTAGCGGGGCGAACACCGGGGAGCTGTTTTTT
CASSALSGANTGELFF
>TRBV5-1|TRBJ2-7|TRBD1
TGCGCCAGTAGACAGGGGACTTTCTACGAGCAGTACTTC
CASRQGTFYEQYF
>TRBV11-3|TRBJ2-1|TRBD2
TGTGCCAGCAGCCTACCAGCACCTAGCGGAAGATACAATGAGCAGTTCTTC
CASSLPAPSGRYNEQFF